What follows is one T cell receptor (beta chain) and its context. The antigen is not known. Trimming removed 8 bases from V and 8 bases from J; junction bases left unmatched: 6. This CDR3 has 12 amino acids. Germline V CDR1 and CDR2: SGHAT, FQNNGV. This record belongs to a study of cytomegalovirus exposure and HLA in healthy donors. Study-level results: Highest at DRB1 and lowest at HLA-C, TCR association rates differed among HLA loci in a later analysis.

It was with 60 Vbeta and 13 Jbeta primers that the PCR ran. This table comes from immunoSEQ multiplex PCR, and its TCRdb copy is limited to in-frame clones, with some not included. The top ten hold 1.5% to 2% of the sample, which has 140,000 or so clones, roughly a tenth seen once. J is TRBJ2-4 and V is TRBV11-2, with 7 positions matching TRBD1. The sequenced sample consisted of PBMCs. The receptor's source is a male donor in good health and CMV-seronegative. In DNA form, the CDR3 reads TGTGCCAGCTCTCAGGACAGGCACATTCAGTACTTC. This codes for CASSQDRHIQYF.